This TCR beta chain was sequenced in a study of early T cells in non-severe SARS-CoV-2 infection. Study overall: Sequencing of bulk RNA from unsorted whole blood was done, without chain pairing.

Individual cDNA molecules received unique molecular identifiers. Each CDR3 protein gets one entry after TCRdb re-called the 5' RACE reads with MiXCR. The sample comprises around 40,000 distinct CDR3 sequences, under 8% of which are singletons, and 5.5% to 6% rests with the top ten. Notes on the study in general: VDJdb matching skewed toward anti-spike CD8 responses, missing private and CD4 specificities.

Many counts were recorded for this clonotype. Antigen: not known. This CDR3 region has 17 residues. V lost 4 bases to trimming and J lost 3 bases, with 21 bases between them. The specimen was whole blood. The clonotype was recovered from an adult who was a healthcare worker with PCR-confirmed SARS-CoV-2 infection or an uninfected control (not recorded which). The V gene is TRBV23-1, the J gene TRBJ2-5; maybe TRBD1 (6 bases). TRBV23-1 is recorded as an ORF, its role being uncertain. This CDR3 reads CASSLNAVGRGKETQYF. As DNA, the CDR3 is TGCGCCAGCAGTCTCAATGCCGTTGGCAGGGGAAAAGAGACCCAGTACTTC.